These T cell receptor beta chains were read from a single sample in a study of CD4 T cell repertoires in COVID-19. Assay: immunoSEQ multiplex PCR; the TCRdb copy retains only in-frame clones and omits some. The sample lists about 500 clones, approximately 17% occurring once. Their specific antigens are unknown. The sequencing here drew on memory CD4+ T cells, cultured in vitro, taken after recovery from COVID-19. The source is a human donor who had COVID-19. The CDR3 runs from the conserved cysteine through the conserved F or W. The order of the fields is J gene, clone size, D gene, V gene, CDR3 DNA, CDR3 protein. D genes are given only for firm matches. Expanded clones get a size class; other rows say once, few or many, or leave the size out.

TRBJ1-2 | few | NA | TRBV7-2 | TGTGCCAGCAGCTTAGATTATAGAGGACGCGGGCTGTACACCTTC | CASSLDYRGRGLYTF
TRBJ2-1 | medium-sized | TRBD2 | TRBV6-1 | TGTGCCAGCAGTGGCAGTAGGGGTATAGGCGGGAGACGCTACAATGAGCAGTTCTTC | CASSGSRGIGGRRYNEQFF
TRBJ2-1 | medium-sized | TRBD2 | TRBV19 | TGTGCCAGTACCCCATTGGGATCTAGCGGGCACAATGAGCAGTTCTTC | CASTPLGSSGHNEQFF
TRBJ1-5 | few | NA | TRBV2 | TGTGCCAGCAGACAGGGACTTCCGAGCAATCAGCCCCAGCATTTT | CASRQGLPSNQPQHF
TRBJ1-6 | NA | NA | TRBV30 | TGTGCCTGGGGAGTTCAGGCTAATTCACCCCTCCACTTT | CAWGVQANSPLHF
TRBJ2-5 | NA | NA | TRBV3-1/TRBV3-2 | TGTGCCAGCAGCCAAGATCTTGCCAGCATGTTTTACTTC | CASSQDLASMFYF
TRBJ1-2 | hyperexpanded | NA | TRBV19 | TGTGCCAGCTCACAGGATAGGTATGGCTACACCTTC | CASSQDRYGYTF
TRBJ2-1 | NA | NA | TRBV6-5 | TGTGCCAGCAATCATTTGAGAAATGAGCAGTTCTTC | CASNHLRNEQFF
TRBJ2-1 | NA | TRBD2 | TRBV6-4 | TGTGCCAGCAGCGGGACTAGCGGGAGGGGACCCTACAATGAGCAGTTCTTC | CASSGTSGRGPYNEQFF
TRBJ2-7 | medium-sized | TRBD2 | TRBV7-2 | TGTGCCAGCAGCTTAGAGCCTTCCAGGACTAGCGGGAGGGCCTACGAGCAGTACTTC | CASSLEPSRTSGRAYEQYF
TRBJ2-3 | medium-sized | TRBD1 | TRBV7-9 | TGTGCCAGCAGCCAAGGACAGGGGCGGAGGTCGGATACGCAGTATTTT | CASSQGQGRRSDTQYF
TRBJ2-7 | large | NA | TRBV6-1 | TGTGCCAGCCAGCTAAGCTACGAGCAGTACTTC | CASQLSYEQYF
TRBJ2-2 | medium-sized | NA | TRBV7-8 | TGTGCCAGCAGCTTAGCGGGGGCAATTGTCGGGGAGCTGTTTTTT | CASSLAGAIVGELFF
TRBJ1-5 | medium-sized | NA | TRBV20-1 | TGCAGTGCTAGTCCAGGGAGCAATCAGCCCCAGCATTTT | CSASPGSNQPQHF
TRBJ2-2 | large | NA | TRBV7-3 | TGTGCCAGCAGCTTATATACAACGAACACCGGGGAGCTGTTTTTT | CASSLYTTNTGELFF
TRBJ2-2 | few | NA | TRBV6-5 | TGTGCCAGCAGTTACCGAGGGGGAGCCGGGGAGCTGTTTTTT | CASSYRGGAGELFF
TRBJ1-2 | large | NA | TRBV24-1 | TGTGCCACCAGTGATTTGCGGGCGGATAGGGATGGCTACACCTTC | CATSDLRADRDGYTF
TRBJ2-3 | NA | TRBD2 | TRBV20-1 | TGCAGTGCTAGTGTGTTGGTAGCGGGGGGGACAGATACGCAGTATTTT | CSASVLVAGGTDTQYF
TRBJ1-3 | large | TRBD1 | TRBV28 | TGTGCCAGCAGTTCCCCGAGGGGGCTCTCTGGAAACACCATATATTTT | CASSSPRGLSGNTIYF
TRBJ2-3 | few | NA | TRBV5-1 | TGCGCCAGCGGAGTAGGGTCCCTCAACACAGATACGCAGTATTTT | CASGVGSLNTDTQYF
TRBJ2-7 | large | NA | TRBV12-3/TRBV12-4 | TGTGCCAGCAGTTTAGGAAGGGTGTACGAGCAGTACTTC | CASSLGRVYEQYF
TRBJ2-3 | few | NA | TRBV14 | TGTGCCAGCAGCCAGCTTCTAGGGTTGAGGACAGATACGCAGTATTTT | CASSQLLGLRTDTQYF
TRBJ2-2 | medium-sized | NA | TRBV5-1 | TGCGCCAGCAGCTACGGACAGACAAACACCGGGGAGCTGTTTTTT | CASSYGQTNTGELFF
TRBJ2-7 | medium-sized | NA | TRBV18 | TGTGCCAGCTCACCCTCGCCAAGAGGGCAGTTTTACGAGCAGTACTTC | CASSPSPRGQFYEQYF
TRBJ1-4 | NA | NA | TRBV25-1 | TGTGCCAGCAGTGCCGTAGGAGGGGGGGAAAAACTGTTTTTT | CASSAVGGGEKLFF
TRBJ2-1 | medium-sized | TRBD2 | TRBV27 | TGTGCCAGCAGTTCCAGAGTCGGACTAGCGGACTACAATGAGCAGTTCTTC | CASSSRVGLADYNEQFF
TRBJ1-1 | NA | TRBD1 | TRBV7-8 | TGTGCCAGCAGATCCAGGACAGGGGTGAACACTGAAGCTTTCTTT | CASRSRTGVNTEAFF
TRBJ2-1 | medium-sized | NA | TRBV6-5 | TGTGCCAGCAGCCCGGAACGAGGGAATGAGCAGTTCTTC | CASSPERGNEQFF
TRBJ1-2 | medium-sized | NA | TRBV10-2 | TGCGCCAGCAGTGTTCAAGGGGTAGGGGGCTACACCTTC | CASSVQGVGGYTF
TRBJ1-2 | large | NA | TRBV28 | TGTGCCAGCAGTTTGGGGGGAGGGAGGCGTGGCTACACCTTC | CASSLGGGRRGYTF
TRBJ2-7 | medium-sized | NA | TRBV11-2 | TGTGCCAGCAGCTTAGACTCCCACGAGCAGTACTTC | CASSLDSHEQYF
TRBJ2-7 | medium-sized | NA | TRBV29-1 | TGCAGCGTCAGACAGGGAGGGGCCTACGAGCAGTACTTC | CSVRQGGAYEQYF
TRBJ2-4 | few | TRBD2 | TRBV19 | TGTGCCAGTAGTTGGTCAGGGACTAGCGGGAGGGCGGGCGGCAAAAACATTCAGTACTTC | CASSWSGTSGRAGGKNIQYF
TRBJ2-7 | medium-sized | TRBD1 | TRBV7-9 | TGTGCCAGCAGCTTGGACAGGGTTCAGCAGTACTTC | CASSLDRVQQYF
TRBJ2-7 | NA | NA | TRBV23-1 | TGCGCCAGCAGTTCACTCATGCAGTACTTC | CASSSLMQYF
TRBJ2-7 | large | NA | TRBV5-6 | TGTGCCAGCAGTCTAGGTCCCGAGCAGTACTTC | CASSLGPEQYF
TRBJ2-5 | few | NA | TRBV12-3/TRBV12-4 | TGTGCCAGCAGTTCTTACAGGGCAGAGACCCAGTACTTC | CASSSYRAETQYF
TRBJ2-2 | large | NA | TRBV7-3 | TGTGCCAGCAGCTCACAAACAACGAACACCGGGGAGCTGTTTTTT | CASSSQTTNTGELFF
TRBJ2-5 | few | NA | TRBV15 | TGTGCCACCAGCAGAGATGGACGAGGTTTGGAGACCCAGTACTTC | CATSRDGRGLETQYF
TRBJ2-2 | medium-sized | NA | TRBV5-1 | TGCGCCAGCAGCTTGTCGGGACGGAACACCGGGGAGCTGTTTTTT | CASSLSGRNTGELFF
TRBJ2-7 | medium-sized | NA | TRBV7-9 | TGTGCCAGCACCATGATCTCCGAGCAGTACTTC | CASTMISEQYF
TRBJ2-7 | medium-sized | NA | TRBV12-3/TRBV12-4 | TGTGCCAGCAGTCAAGGACGGATCTACGAGCAGTACTTC | CASSQGRIYEQYF